The rows below give T cell receptor beta chains drawn from one sample of a study of CD8 T cells in Susac syndrome. TCRdb re-analysed the immunoSEQ multiplex PCR reads in MiXCR, keeping a single row per CDR3 protein. Of 150,000 or so distinct CDR3 sequences in the sample, roughly 94% were seen once. The sample taken for sequencing was CD4+ T cells from PBMCs. These TCRs come from a human donor with multiple sclerosis. Both conserved end residues are part of each CDR3. Each record gives: V gene, D gene, clone size, J gene, CDR3 DNA, CDR3 protein. A D gene is named only where the DNA matches it firmly. Where a row states a size, it is once, few, many or the class of an expanded clone; other rows omit it.

v_gene: TRBV6-2/TRBV6-3; d_gene: TRBD2; abundance: -; j_gene: TRBJ2-7; CDR3nt: TGTGTTAGCGGGCGGAGCTCCTACGAGCAGTACTTC; CDR3aa: CVSGRSSYEQYF
v_gene: TRBV25-1; d_gene: -; abundance: -; j_gene: TRBJ1-5; CDR3nt: TGTGCCAGCAGTGAGTCAGTTTATCAGCCCCAGCATTTT; CDR3aa: CASSESVYQPQHF
v_gene: TRBV20-1; d_gene: TRBD1; abundance: -; j_gene: TRBJ2-7; CDR3nt: TGCAGTGCTTTTCCACCTGACAGGGCCCTCTACGAGCAGTACTTC; CDR3aa: CSAFPPDRALYEQYF
v_gene: TRBV7-9; d_gene: -; abundance: -; j_gene: TRBJ2-5; CDR3nt: TGTGCCAGCAGCTTAAAAGAGCAAGAGACCCAGTACTTC; CDR3aa: CASSLKEQETQYF
v_gene: TRBV7-2; d_gene: TRBD1; abundance: -; j_gene: TRBJ1-1; CDR3nt: TGTGCCAGCAGCTTGGGACAGGGCCTGAACACTGAAGCTTTCTTT; CDR3aa: CASSLGQGLNTEAFF
v_gene: TRBV14; d_gene: TRBD1; abundance: -; j_gene: TRBJ1-1; CDR3nt: TGTGCCAGCAGCCAACCAGGGACAGCTCTAGAAGCTTTCTTT; CDR3aa: CASSQPGTALEAFF
v_gene: TRBV4-1; d_gene: -; abundance: -; j_gene: TRBJ2-5; CDR3nt: TGCGCCAGCAGCCAAGTGAATCAAGAGACCCAGTACTTC; CDR3aa: CASSQVNQETQYF
v_gene: TRBV5-6; d_gene: TRBD2; abundance: -; j_gene: TRBJ2-5; CDR3nt: TGTGCCAGCAGCTTGGGACTAGCGACTCAGACCCAGTACTTC; CDR3aa: CASSLGLATQTQYF
v_gene: TRBV27; d_gene: TRBD1; abundance: once; j_gene: TRBJ2-1; CDR3nt: TGTGCCAGCAGACAGGGGACCTACAATGAGCAGTTCTTC; CDR3aa: CASRQGTYNEQFF
v_gene: TRBV29-1; d_gene: TRBD1; abundance: -; j_gene: TRBJ1-1; CDR3nt: TGCAGCGTTGGGGGGACAGCCATGAACACTGAAGCTTTCTTT; CDR3aa: CSVGGTAMNTEAFF
v_gene: TRBV4-2; d_gene: TRBD2; abundance: -; j_gene: TRBJ2-5; CDR3nt: TGTGCCAGCACCCCGATGGGAGGGCTAGGAGAGACCCAGTACTTC; CDR3aa: CASTPMGGLGETQYF
v_gene: TRBV29-1; d_gene: TRBD2; abundance: once; j_gene: TRBJ2-3; CDR3nt: TGCAGCGTTACCTCGGGCGGGAGAAGAGATACGCAGTATTTT; CDR3aa: CSVTSGGRRDTQYF
v_gene: TRBV5-6; d_gene: TRBD1; abundance: -; j_gene: TRBJ2-4; CDR3nt: TGTGCCAGCAGCTGGGACAGCAAAAACATTCAGTACTTC; CDR3aa: CASSWDSKNIQYF
v_gene: TRBV5-1; d_gene: TRBD1; abundance: -; j_gene: TRBJ2-1; CDR3nt: TGCGCCAGCAGCCCGCGGACAGGGCCGTACAATGAGCAGTTCTTC; CDR3aa: CASSPRTGPYNEQFF
v_gene: TRBV24-1; d_gene: -; abundance: -; j_gene: TRBJ2-3; CDR3nt: TGTGCCACCAGTGGCTCTAGCACAGATACGCAGTATTTT; CDR3aa: CATSGSSTDTQYF
v_gene: TRBV12-3/TRBV12-4; d_gene: -; abundance: -; j_gene: TRBJ2-5; CDR3nt: TGTGCCAGCAGCCCGTCCGAGGCAGAGACCCAGTACTTC; CDR3aa: CASSPSEAETQYF
v_gene: TRBV7-2; d_gene: TRBD1; abundance: -; j_gene: TRBJ2-7; CDR3nt: TGTGCCAGCAGCCGGCTACAGGGGGGCTCCTACGAGCAGTACTTC; CDR3aa: CASSRLQGGSYEQYF
v_gene: TRBV7-9; d_gene: -; abundance: -; j_gene: TRBJ2-4; CDR3nt: TGTGCCACCCAATTGGGCACCGGGGACAACATTCAGTACTTC; CDR3aa: CATQLGTGDNIQYF
v_gene: TRBV30; d_gene: -; abundance: -; j_gene: TRBJ1-1; CDR3nt: TGTGCCTGGAGTGCGCAGGGTTATAATCCAGCTTTCTTT; CDR3aa: CAWSAQGYNPAFF
v_gene: TRBV29-1; d_gene: -; abundance: -; j_gene: TRBJ2-3; CDR3nt: TGCAGCACCCGGGAAGGGGGCACAGATACGCAGTATTTT; CDR3aa: CSTREGGTDTQYF
v_gene: TRBV5-1; d_gene: -; abundance: -; j_gene: TRBJ1-5; CDR3nt: TGCGCCAGCAGCTTGGCTCCGGGGAATCAGCCCCAGCATTTT; CDR3aa: CASSLAPGNQPQHF
v_gene: TRBV12-3/TRBV12-4; d_gene: TRBD1; abundance: -; j_gene: TRBJ1-5; CDR3nt: TGTGCCAGCAGTTTGACAGGGGGAAATCAGCCCCAGCATTTT; CDR3aa: CASSLTGGNQPQHF
v_gene: TRBV5-1; d_gene: TRBD2; abundance: -; j_gene: TRBJ2-3; CDR3nt: TGCGCCAGCAGCCCTGTAGGAGCGGGAGCGCCATCGCATAGCACAGATACGCAGTATTTT; CDR3aa: CASSPVGAGAPSHSTDTQYF
v_gene: TRBV4-1; d_gene: TRBD1; abundance: -; j_gene: TRBJ1-2; CDR3nt: TGCGCCAGCAGCCAGGAGAGGGGGCAAGTTTCTGGCTACACCTTC; CDR3aa: CASSQERGQVSGYTF
v_gene: TRBV4-2; d_gene: TRBD1; abundance: -; j_gene: TRBJ2-3; CDR3nt: TGTGCCAGCAGCCAAGATTGGACAGGGAGCACAGATACGCAGTATTTT; CDR3aa: CASSQDWTGSTDTQYF
v_gene: TRBV12-3/TRBV12-4; d_gene: TRBD1; abundance: once; j_gene: TRBJ1-5; CDR3nt: TGTGCCAGCAGCCCCGGGACAGGGGGACAACAGCCCCAGCATTTT; CDR3aa: CASSPGTGGQQPQHF
v_gene: TRBV6-6; d_gene: -; abundance: -; j_gene: TRBJ1-4; CDR3nt: TGTGCCACACGGGGAACTAATGAAAAACTGTTTTTT; CDR3aa: CATRGTNEKLFF
v_gene: TRBV27; d_gene: -; abundance: -; j_gene: TRBJ2-1; CDR3nt: TGTGCCAGCAGTTTAGGCGCAGTGACCAATGAGCAGTTCTTC; CDR3aa: CASSLGAVTNEQFF
v_gene: TRBV6-4; d_gene: TRBD1; abundance: -; j_gene: TRBJ2-6; CDR3nt: TGTGCCAGCAGTGACATAGGGGGCTTTGGGGCCAACGTCCTGACTTTC; CDR3aa: CASSDIGGFGANVLTF
v_gene: TRBV10-2; d_gene: -; abundance: -; j_gene: TRBJ2-2; CDR3nt: TGCGCCAGCAGAGGGGACAGCATCGCGAACACCGGGGGAGCTTTTTTT; CDR3aa: CASRGDSIANTGGAFF
v_gene: TRBV12-3/TRBV12-4; d_gene: TRBD1; abundance: -; j_gene: TRBJ2-3; CDR3nt: TGTGCCTCTCAGGGGGCCCGCACAGATACGCAGTATTTT; CDR3aa: CASQGARTDTQYF
v_gene: TRBV20-1; d_gene: TRBD2; abundance: -; j_gene: TRBJ2-1; CDR3nt: TGCAGTGCTTTCCGACTAGCGGGGGACAATGAGCAGTTCTTC; CDR3aa: CSAFRLAGDNEQFF
v_gene: TRBV29-1; d_gene: TRBD1; abundance: -; j_gene: TRBJ1-2; CDR3nt: TGCAGCGTGACAGGGGTTCAAAACTATGGCTACACCTTC; CDR3aa: CSVTGVQNYGYTF
v_gene: TRBV5-1; d_gene: TRBD1; abundance: -; j_gene: TRBJ1-1; CDR3nt: TGCGCCAGCCGCAACCCGGGACAGGGGGCTGAAGCTTTCTTT; CDR3aa: CASRNPGQGAEAFF
v_gene: TRBV7-2; d_gene: -; abundance: once; j_gene: TRBJ2-7; CDR3nt: TGTGCCAGCAGCTTCACAGTTGGCGAGCAGTACTTC; CDR3aa: CASSFTVGEQYF
v_gene: TRBV5-4; d_gene: -; abundance: -; j_gene: TRBJ1-4; CDR3nt: TGTGCCAGCAGCCGGGACTCCGGCAGCGCCTATGAAAAACTGTTTTTT; CDR3aa: CASSRDSGSAYEKLFF
v_gene: TRBV27; d_gene: -; abundance: -; j_gene: TRBJ1-2; CDR3nt: TGTGCCAGCAGTTTATACGGAGACGGTTTTCGGTATGGCTACACCTTC; CDR3aa: CASSLYGDGFRYGYTF